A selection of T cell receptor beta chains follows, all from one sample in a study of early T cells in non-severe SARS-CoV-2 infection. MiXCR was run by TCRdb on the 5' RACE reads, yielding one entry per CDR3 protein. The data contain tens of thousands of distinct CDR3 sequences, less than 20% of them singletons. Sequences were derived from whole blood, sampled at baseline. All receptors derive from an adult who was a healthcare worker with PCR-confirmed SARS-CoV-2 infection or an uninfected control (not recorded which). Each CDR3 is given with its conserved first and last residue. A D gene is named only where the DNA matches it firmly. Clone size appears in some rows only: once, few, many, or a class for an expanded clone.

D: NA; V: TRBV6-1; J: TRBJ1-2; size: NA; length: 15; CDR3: CASSDSERGLYGYTF; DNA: TGTGCCAGCAGTGACTCTGAGCGGGGGCTCTATGGCTACACCTTC
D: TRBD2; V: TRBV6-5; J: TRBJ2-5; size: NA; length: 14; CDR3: CASSYSGGGETQYF; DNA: TGTGCCAGCAGTTACTCGGGCGGGGGGGAGACCCAGTACTTC
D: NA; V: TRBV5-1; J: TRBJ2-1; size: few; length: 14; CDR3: CASSQLGGAYEQFF; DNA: TGCGCCAGCAGCCAATTGGGCGGGGCTTATGAGCAGTTCTTC
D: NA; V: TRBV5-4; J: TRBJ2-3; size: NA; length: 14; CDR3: CASSLLLVGDTQYF; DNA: TGTGCCAGCAGCTTGTTACTTGTGGGAGATACGCAGTATTTT
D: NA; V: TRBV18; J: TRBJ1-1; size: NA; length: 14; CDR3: CASSRNRENTEAFF; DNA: TGTGCCAGCTCACGAAACAGGGAGAACACTGAAGCTTTCTTT
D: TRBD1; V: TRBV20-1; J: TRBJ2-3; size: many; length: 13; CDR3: CSARQGARDTQYF; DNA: TGCAGTGCTCGACAGGGGGCTCGGGATACGCAGTATTTT
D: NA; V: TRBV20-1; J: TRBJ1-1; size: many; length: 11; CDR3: CSAPGATEAFF; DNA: TGCAGTGCTCCGGGCGCCACTGAAGCTTTCTTT
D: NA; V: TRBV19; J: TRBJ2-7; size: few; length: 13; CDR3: CASSITRTAEQYF; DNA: TGTGCCAGTAGTATAACGCGGACAGCCGAGCAGTACTTC
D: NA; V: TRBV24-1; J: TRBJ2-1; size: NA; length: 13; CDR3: CATSDMDSNEQFF; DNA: TGTGCCACCAGTGATATGGACAGCAATGAGCAGTTCTTC
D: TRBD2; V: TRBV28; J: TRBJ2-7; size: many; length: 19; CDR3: CASSLSPGGLAGGSYEQYF; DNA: TGTGCCAGCAGTTTATCCCCCGGGGGATTAGCGGGGGGCTCGTACGAGCAGTACTTC
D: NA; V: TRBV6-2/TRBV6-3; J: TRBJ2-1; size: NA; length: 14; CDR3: CASSYSGGRNEQFF; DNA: TGTGCCAGCAGTTACTCTGGGGGACGCAATGAGCAGTTCTTC
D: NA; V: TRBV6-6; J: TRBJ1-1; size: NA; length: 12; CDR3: CASSYRNTEAFF; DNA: TGTGCCAGCAGTTACAGGAACACTGAAGCTTTCTTT
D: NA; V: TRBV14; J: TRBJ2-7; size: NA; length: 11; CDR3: CASSRNRNQYF; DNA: TGTGCCAGCAGCAGAAACAGGAATCAGTACTTC
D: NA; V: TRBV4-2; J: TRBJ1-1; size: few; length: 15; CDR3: CASSRGGGGNTEAFF; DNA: TGTGCCAGCAGCCGAGGTGGGGGAGGAAACACTGAAGCTTTCTTT
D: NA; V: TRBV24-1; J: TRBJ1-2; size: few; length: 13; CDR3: CATSGVDFYGYTF; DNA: TGTGCCACCAGTGGGGTGGACTTCTATGGCTACACCTTC
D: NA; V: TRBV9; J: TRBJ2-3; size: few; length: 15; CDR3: CASSGKGGAADTQYF; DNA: TGTGCCAGCAGCGGGAAGGGGGGAGCGGCAGATACGCAGTATTTT
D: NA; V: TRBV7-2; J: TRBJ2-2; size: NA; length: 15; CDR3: CASSLAGLDTGELFF; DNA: TGTGCCAGCAGCTTAGCGGGCCTTGACACCGGGGAGCTGTTTTTT
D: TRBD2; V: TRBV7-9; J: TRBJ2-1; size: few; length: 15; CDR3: CASSLAGLGTLEQFF; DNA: TGTGCCAGCAGCTTAGCTGGACTAGGGACCTTGGAGCAGTTCTTC
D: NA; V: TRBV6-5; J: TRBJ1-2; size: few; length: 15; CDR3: CASSYGRGHDYGYTF; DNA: TGTGCCAGCAGTTACGGGCGGGGGCACGACTATGGCTACACCTTC
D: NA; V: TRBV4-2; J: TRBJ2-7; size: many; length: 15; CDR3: CASSQKGATIYEQYF; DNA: TGTGCCAGCAGCCAAAAAGGGGCCACAATCTACGAGCAGTACTTC
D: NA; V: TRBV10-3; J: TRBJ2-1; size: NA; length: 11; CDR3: CATSLRNEQFF; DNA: TGTGCCACCAGTCTTAGGAATGAGCAGTTCTTC
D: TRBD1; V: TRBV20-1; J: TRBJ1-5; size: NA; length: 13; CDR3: CSAREQGNQPQHF; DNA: TGCAGTGCTAGAGAACAGGGGAATCAGCCCCAGCATTTT
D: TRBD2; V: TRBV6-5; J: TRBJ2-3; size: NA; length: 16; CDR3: CASSRGLAYSTDTQYF; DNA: TGTGCCAGCAGTCGGGGACTAGCGTATAGCACAGATACGCAGTATTTT
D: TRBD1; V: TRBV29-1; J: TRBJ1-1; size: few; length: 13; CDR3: CSVQGQLNTEAFF; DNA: TGCAGCGTTCAGGGACAGTTAAACACTGAAGCTTTCTTT
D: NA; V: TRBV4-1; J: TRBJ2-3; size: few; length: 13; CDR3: CASRPGLADTQYF; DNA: TGCGCCAGCAGACCGGGACTCGCAGATACGCAGTATTTT
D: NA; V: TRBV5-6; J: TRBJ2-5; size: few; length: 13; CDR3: CASSGWMGETQYF; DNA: TGTGCCAGCAGCGGCTGGATGGGAGAGACCCAGTACTTC
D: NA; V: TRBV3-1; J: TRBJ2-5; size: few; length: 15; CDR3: CASSQDVVPQETQYF; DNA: TGTGCCAGCAGCCAAGATGTAGTTCCTCAAGAGACCCAGTACTTC
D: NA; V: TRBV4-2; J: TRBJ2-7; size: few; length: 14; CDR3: CASSQERDGAEQYF; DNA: TGTGCCAGCAGCCAAGAACGGGATGGGGCCGAGCAGTACTTC
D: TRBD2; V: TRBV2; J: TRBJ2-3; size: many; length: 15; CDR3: CASRRTSGSADTQYF; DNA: TGTGCCAGCAGGCGGACTAGCGGGAGCGCAGATACGCAGTATTTT